The 20 T cell receptor beta chains given below trace back to one sample, sequenced in a study of cytomegalovirus exposure and HLA in healthy donors. Produced via immunoSEQ multiplex PCR; TCRdb's table is partial and in-frame only. The data contain tens of thousands of clones, approximately 93% of them singletons. Sequenced material: PBMCs. Receptors originate from a woman under 40 in good health and CMV-seronegative.

The CDR3 coding sequence is TGTGCCAGCAGCGCGGAGGGGGGGCTTAACTATGGCTACACCTTC. It specifies CASSAEGGLNYGYTF. The V and J genes are TRBV7-8 and TRBJ1-2, with a weak D call TRBD1 (6 bases). The CDR3 covers 15 residues. Between the trimmed V and J ends, which lost 5 bases and 1 base, there was a span of 14 bases. Germline loops: CDR1 SGHVS, CDR2 FQNEAQ.

The V and J genes are TRBV29-1 and TRBJ1-2, with unresolved D. The CDR3 has 14 amino acids. CDR1 and CDR2 (germline): SQVTM, ANQGSEA. Between the trimmed V and J ends, which lost 7 bases and 2 bases, there was a span of 17 bases. The CDR3 is CSAKSGVINYGYTF. CDR3 bases: TGCAGCGCAAAAAGCGGGGTAATAAACTATGGCTACACCTTC.

The gene calls are TRBV7-2 and TRBJ1-3; 7 bases line up with TRBD1. J lost 2 bases, V lost 6 bases, and 7 bases had no gene match. The CDR3 extends over 15 amino acids. Germline V gene data show CDR1 as SGHTA and CDR2 as FQGNSA. The CDR3: CASSYVGQAGNTIYF. The CDR3 DNA reads as TGTGCCAGCAGTTACGTTGGACAGGCTGGAAACACCATATATTTT.

This clone was detected only once. This chain uses TRBV5-1 with TRBJ2-7, with a tentative D call TRBD1 (5 bases). There are 13 residues in the CDR3. From germline, CDR1 is SGHRS and CDR2 YFSETQ. Trimming removed 2 bases at V and 1 base at J, with 7 bases between. CDR3: CASSFTGSYEQYF. CDR3 nucleotide sequence: TGCGCCAGCAGCTTTACAGGTTCCTACGAGCAGTACTTC.

The genes are TRBV5-1 and TRBJ2-5; a possible D gene is TRBD2 (6 bases). Germline V CDR1 and CDR2: SGHRS, YFSETQ. This CDR3 contains 15 residues. The V and J ends lost 4 bases and 5 bases respectively, with 18 bases between them. The CDR3: CASSPGRTSGETQYF. The CDR3 DNA follows: TGCGCCAGCAGCCCCGGACGGACAAGCGGGGAGACCCAGTACTTC.

V gene TRBV6-1 combines with J gene TRBJ2-5; tentatively, D is TRBD1 (5 bases). The ends were cut back, 1 base at V and 4 bases at J, with 10 bases in the middle. In germline, CDR1 is MNHNS, CDR2 SASEGT. The CDR3 length is 14 residues. As DNA, the CDR3 is TGTGCCAGCAGTGAAGGACAGCCTGCAGAGACCCAGTACTTC. Translating gives CASSEGQPAETQYF.

The CDR3 reads CASSVGVETPGNTIYF. The DNA for the CDR3 is TGTGCCAGCAGCGTAGGTGTAGAAACCCCTGGAAACACCATATATTTT. V gene TRBV9 combines with J gene TRBJ1-3; D is uncertain. The CDR3 length is 16 residues. The germline V gene has CDR1 SGDLS and CDR2 YYNGEE. Trimming removed 0 bases at V and 2 bases at J, with 12 bases between.

The genes are TRBV28 and TRBJ2-7; the match to TRBD1 covers 9 bases. The germline gives CDR1 MDHEN, CDR2 SYDVKM. V trimming: 5 bases; J trimming: 2 bases; junction bases outside the gene matches: 4. The CDR3 is made up of 14 amino acids. The CDR3 nucleotides are TGTGCCAGCAGTCGACAGGGGGGAGCCTACGAGCAGTACTTC. It specifies CASSRQGGAYEQYF.

The chain combines TRBV4-1 with TRBJ1-2; D call uncertain. CDR1 and CDR2 (germline): MGHRA, YSYEKL. V lost 1 base, J lost 8 bases, and 14 bases lay in between. The CDR3 extends over 14 amino acids. The CDR3 region is CASSQVTGPGGYTF. CDR3 coding DNA: TGCGCCAGCAGCCAAGTGACGGGTCCGGGAGGCTACACCTTC.

J is TRBJ2-1 and V is TRBV2; 14 nucleotides match TRBD2. Looked up from germline, CDR1 is SNHLY and CDR2 is FYNNEI. The junction had 3 bases not matched to a gene; V was cut back by 5 bases and J by 9 bases. This CDR3 comprises 14 residues. DNA of the CDR3: TGTGCCAGCAGTTCGACTAGCGGGAGGGGTGAGCAGTTCTTC. This translates into CASSSTSGRGEQFF. Using reference TRBV2 and TRBJ2-1 for the parts outside the CDR3, the full variable domain is EPEVTQTPSHQVTQMGQEVILRCVPISNHLYFYWYRQILGQKVEFLVSFYNNEISEKSEIFDDQFSVERPDGSNFTLKIRSTKLEDSAMYFCASSSTSGRGEQFFGPGTRLTVL.

This clone has only one observation. J is TRBJ2-1 and V is TRBV5-1, with D tentatively TRBD2 (6 bases). Trimming removed 0 bases at V and 6 bases at J, with 10 bases between. Per the germline V gene, CDR1 is SGHRS and CDR2 is YFSETQ. The CDR3 extends over 14 amino acids. The CDR3 reads CASSLVRGSNEQFF. The CDR3 DNA sequence: TGCGCCAGCAGCTTGGTGCGGGGTAGCAATGAGCAGTTCTTC.

V gene TRBV7-6 combines with J gene TRBJ1-1, with 8 bases matching TRBD1. V was clipped by 5 bases and J by 1 base; unmatched bases: 3. In germline, CDR1 is SGHVS, CDR2 FNYEAQ. This CDR3 spans 14 amino acids. CDR3 sequence reads: CASSLQGANTEAFF. The CDR3 DNA reads as TGTGCCAGCAGCCTCCAGGGGGCGAACACTGAAGCTTTCTTT. The whole variable domain, filled in from reference TRBV7-6 and TRBJ1-1, reads GAGVSQSPRYKVTKRGQDVALRCDPISGHVSLYWYRQALGQGPEFLTYFNYEAQQDKSGLPNDRFSAERPEGSISTLTIQRTEQRDSAMYRCASSLQGANTEAFFGQGTRLTVV.

This chain joins TRBV5-1 and TRBJ1-2; possible D gene TRBD1, 5 bases. The CDR3 length is 13 residues. Germline CDR1 and CDR2: SGHRS and YFSETQ. V lost 4 bases, J lost 4 bases, and 11 bases lay in between. The CDR3 loop is CASSTDSFYGYTF. The CDR3 nucleotides read TGCGCCAGCAGCACCGACAGTTTCTATGGCTACACCTTC.

This clone was recorded a few times. The rearrangement joins TRBV6-5 to TRBJ2-7; D remains unclear. CDR3 length: 13 residues. Per the germline V gene, CDR1 is MNHEY and CDR2 is SVGAGI. V dropped 0 bases and J dropped 3 bases, with 6 bases sitting between them. In DNA, the CDR3 is TGTGCCAGCAGTTACTCGGCGGACTACGAGCAGTACTTC. This encodes CASSYSADYEQYF.

The chain couples TRBV7-2 to TRBJ2-1; D is possibly TRBD2 (6 bases). The CDR3 length is 16 residues. Between the trimmed V and J ends, which lost 1 base and 6 bases, there was a span of 16 bases. Germline CDR1 and CDR2: SGHTA and FQGNSA. The CDR3 spells CASSLVGLIISNEQFF. CDR3 in DNA: TGTGCCAGCAGCTTAGTTGGACTAATTATTTCCAATGAGCAGTTCTTC.

This chain connects TRBV19 to TRBJ1-2; D is unresolved. Germline CDR1 LNHDA, CDR2 SQIVND (reference sequence). The CDR3 runs 13 residues. V was cut by 5 bases and J by 7 bases, with 14 bases left in between. The CDR3 loop is CASSWTSVTGYTF. In DNA, the CDR3 is TGTGCCAGTAGTTGGACTTCTGTCACTGGCTACACCTTC.

The V call is TRBV5-1, the J call TRBJ1-3; D is possibly TRBD1 (6 bases). Trimming left V 1 base short and J 0 bases short, with 14 bases between. The CDR3 sequence is 17 residues long. Looked up from germline, CDR1 is SGHRS and CDR2 is YFSETQ. CDR3: CASSLTPQGLSGNTIYF. The CDR3 nucleotides read TGCGCCAGCAGCTTGACCCCACAGGGTCTCTCTGGAAACACCATATATTTT. Supplemented by reference TRBV5-1 and TRBJ1-3, the full variable domain reads KAGVTQTPRYLIKTRGQQVTLSCSPISGHRSVSWYQQTPGQGLQFLFEYFSETQRNKGNFPGRFSGRQFSNSRSEMNVSTLELGDSALYLCASSLTPQGLSGNTIYFGEGSWLTVV.

J is TRBJ1-5 and V is TRBV30; D gene uncertain. The germline gives CDR1 GTSNPN, CDR2 SVGIG (reference sequence). CDR3 length: 15 residues. Trimming pared 3 bases from V and 0 bases from J, leaving 12 bases between. CDR3: CAWSSRFGSNQPQHF. In DNA form, the CDR3 reads TGTGCCTGGAGCTCTCGGTTTGGTAGCAATCAGCCCCAGCATTTT. Looking up the rest from reference TRBV30 and TRBJ1-5 gives the full variable domain: SQTIHQWPATLVQPVGSPLSLECTVEGTSNPNLYWYRQAAGRGLQLLFYSVGIGQISSEVPQNLSASRPQDRQFILSSKKLLLSDSGFYLCAWSSRFGSNQPQHFGDGTRLSIL.

This clone was found once. This chain joins TRBV6-1 and TRBJ2-3; a possible D gene is TRBD1 (5 bases). V was clipped by 3 bases and J by 2 bases, with 15 bases between them. Germline V lookup: CDR1 MNHNS, CDR2 SASEGT. This CDR3 spans 16 amino acids. In DNA form, the CDR3 reads TGTGCCAGCAGTGATACCCTGACAGAATTCACAGATACGCAGTATTTT. Its protein is CASSDTLTEFTDTQYF.

This clone was found once. The CDR3, as DNA: TGTGCCAGTGAAAGGGCAGGGCGCACCGGGGAGCTGTTTTTT. Its translation is CASERAGRTGELFF. V usage is TRBV6-5 and J usage is TRBJ2-2, with TRBD1 as a possible D gene (5 bases). The germline V gene has CDR1 MNHEY and CDR2 SVGAGI. The V end lost 9 bases, the J end lost 4 bases, and 15 bases lay between the germline ends. There are 14 residues in the CDR3.